These T cell receptor beta chains were read from a single sample in a study of T cells in Graves' hyperthyroidism and ophthalmopathy. TCRdb processed the multiplex PCR reads anew with MiXCR; each CDR3 protein has one entry. The sample has approximately 380,000 distinct CDR3 sequences, around 15% seen once. Sequencing input: blood. The receptors originated from a man in his fifties with Graves' ophthalmopathy. The CDR3 runs from the conserved cysteine through the conserved F or W. A D gene is named only where the DNA matches it firmly. Size values are once, few and many counts, or a class for expanded clones, and some rows have none.

D gene,V gene,clone size,J gene,CDR3 protein,CDR3 DNA
TRBD2,TRBV5-5,-,TRBJ2-7,CASSLGRASGGNEQYF,TGTGCCAGCAGCTTGGGTAGGGCTAGCGGGGGCAATGAGCAGTACTTC
TRBD2,TRBV2,many,TRBJ2-7,CASRGGLAGGYEQYF,TGTGCCAGCCGCGGGGGCTTAGCGGGGGGATACGAGCAGTACTTC
TRBD1,TRBV20-1,few,TRBJ1-6,CSARGGTDNSPLHF,TGCAGTGCTCGGGGGGGGACAGATAATTCACCCCTCCACTTT
-,TRBV12-3/TRBV12-4,many,TRBJ1-5,CASSPQTLIGNQPQHF,TGTGCCAGCAGTCCTCAAACACTTATCGGCAATCAGCCCCAGCATTTT
-,TRBV4-2,many,TRBJ2-1,CASSPRQADEQFF,TGTGCCAGCAGCCCAAGGCAGGCGGATGAGCAGTTCTTC
-,TRBV9,many,TRBJ2-5,CASSGGGPGETQYF,TGTGCCAGCAGCGGGGGCGGACCCGGGGAGACCCAGTACTTC
TRBD1,TRBV5-1,many,TRBJ2-1,CASSLGDRVSNEQFF,TGCGCCAGCAGCTTGGGGGACAGGGTTAGCAATGAGCAGTTCTTC
-,TRBV6-1,many,TRBJ2-1,CASSPRTDYNEQFF,TGTGCCAGCAGTCCCCGGACAGATTACAATGAGCAGTTCTTC
TRBD2,TRBV2,many,TRBJ2-7,CASSRTSGSNEQYF,TGTGCCAGCAGTAGGACTAGCGGGAGTAACGAGCAGTACTTC
TRBD2,TRBV2,many,TRBJ2-7,CASVPPSLADLGEQYF,TGTGCCAGTGTTCCCCCCTCCCTAGCGGACCTAGGCGAGCAGTACTTC
TRBD2,TRBV3-1,-,TRBJ2-1,CASSQDPGLAGVGEQFF,TGTGCCAGCAGCCAAGATCCGGGACTAGCGGGAGTTGGTGAGCAGTTCTTC
TRBD2,TRBV20-1,many,TRBJ2-1,CSASGGTSINEQFF,TGCAGTGCTAGTGGGGGGACTAGCATTAATGAGCAGTTCTTC
-,TRBV20-1,many,TRBJ2-3,CSAPHRLITDTQYF,TGCAGTGCCCCCCACCGTCTGATCACAGATACGCAGTATTTT
TRBD1,TRBV18,many,TRBJ2-7,CASSPGDSSYEQYF,TGTGCCAGCTCACCCGGGGACAGTTCCTACGAGCAGTACTTC
-,TRBV6-1,-,TRBJ2-7,CASRERVPAGQQYF,TGTGCCAGCAGGGAAAGGGTTCCGGCAGGCCAGCAGTACTTC
TRBD2,TRBV11-1,many,TRBJ2-2,CASSPRGLAGVFGELFF,TGTGCCAGCAGCCCGAGGGGACTAGCGGGAGTCTTCGGGGAGCTGTTTTTT
-,TRBV20-1,many,TRBJ2-2,CSARIWERNTGELFF,TGCAGTGCTAGGATTTGGGAGAGGAACACCGGGGAGCTGTTTTTT
TRBD2,TRBV3-1,many,TRBJ2-7,CASSQEVGLAPEQYF,TGTGCCAGCAGCCAAGAAGTCGGACTAGCACCCGAGCAGTACTTC
-,TRBV5-8,many,TRBJ1-2,CASSPGGGEPNYGYTF,TGTGCCAGCAGCCCCGGGGGGGGAGAACCCAACTATGGCTACACCTTC
TRBD2,TRBV20-1,once,TRBJ2-1,CSADGSGTSGWRDNEQFF,TGCAGTGCTGACGGCTCCGGGACTAGCGGGTGGCGGGACAATGAGCAGTTCTTC
-,TRBV18,many,TRBJ2-5,CASSPGKEEETQYF,TGTGCCAGCTCACCCGGAAAGGAAGAAGAGACCCAGTACTTC
-,TRBV7-9,many,TRBJ2-5,CASSLGKKPGGETQYF,TGTGCCAGCAGCTTAGGAAAGAAACCCGGGGGAGAGACCCAGTACTTC
TRBD2,TRBV7-9,many,TRBJ2-7,CASSLGGSRYEQYF,TGTGCCAGCAGCTTAGGCGGGAGCAGGTACGAGCAGTACTTC
-,TRBV9,-,TRBJ1-1,CASSGGSPGVGTEAFF,TGTGCCAGCAGCGGCGGCTCCCCGGGCGTCGGCACTGAAGCTTTCTTT
-,TRBV2,many,TRBJ2-3,CASSEDRGDTQYF,TGTGCCAGCAGTGAAGACAGAGGGGATACGCAGTATTTT
-,TRBV5-1,-,TRBJ1-1,CASSGGAVNTEAFF,TGCGCCAGCAGCGGAGGGGCAGTGAACACTGAAGCTTTCTTT
-,TRBV7-3,few,TRBJ2-2,CASSLGTPATGELFF,TGTGCCAGCAGCTTAGGGACTCCAGCCACCGGGGAGCTGTTTTTT
TRBD2,TRBV7-9,-,TRBJ2-7,CASSLARSGSSYEQYF,TGTGCCAGCAGCTTAGCGCGGAGCGGGAGCTCCTACGAGCAGTACTTC
-,TRBV2,few,TRBJ2-3,CASTELTSTDTQYF,TGTGCCAGCACGGAACTTACTAGCACAGATACGCAGTATTTT
-,TRBV14,many,TRBJ2-7,CASSQELGGSYEQYF,TGTGCCAGCAGCCAAGAGCTAGGGGGTTCCTACGAGCAGTACTTC
-,TRBV19,-,TRBJ1-1,CASANMNTEAFF,TGTGCCAGCGCGAATATGAACACTGAAGCTTTCTTT
TRBD1,TRBV10-3,-,TRBJ2-7,CAIAQTGSYYEQYF,TGTGCCATCGCCCAGACAGGGAGTTATTACGAGCAGTACTTC
-,TRBV24-1,-,TRBJ2-3,CATSGGMTDTQYF,TGTGCCACCAGTGGTGGGATGACAGATACGCAGTATTTT
TRBD2,TRBV28,many,TRBJ2-7,CASSPRGLAGGSTFEQYF,TGTGCCAGCAGCCCTAGGGGACTAGCGGGAGGATCCACCTTCGAGCAGTACTTC
-,TRBV25-1,-,TRBJ1-1,CASSEGRGFTMNTEAFF,TGTGCCAGCAGTGAAGGTCGGGGTTTCACCATGAACACTGAAGCTTTCTTT
TRBD2,TRBV6-2/TRBV6-3,-,TRBJ2-7,CASSQNGLATVGPVEQYF,TGTGCCAGCAGCCAAAACGGACTAGCGACCGTCGGGCCGGTCGAGCAGTACTTC
-,TRBV7-9,many,TRBJ2-3,CASRTDFPLLYF,TGTGCCAGCAGAACCGACTTTCCCCTACTGTATTTT
-,TRBV3-1,many,TRBJ2-1,CASSRGRVHDEQFF,TGTGCCAGCAGCCGAGGCAGGGTTCACGATGAGCAGTTCTTC
TRBD2,TRBV28,many,TRBJ2-7,CASGGGRPNYEQYF,TGTGCCAGCGGGGGGGGGAGGCCAAACTACGAGCAGTACTTC
TRBD2,TRBV27,many,TRBJ2-7,CASSRAGTSGPTYEQYF,TGTGCCAGCAGTCGGGCCGGGACTAGCGGGCCGACCTACGAGCAGTACTTC
TRBD2,TRBV11-3,many,TRBJ2-5,CASSLLSGRKETQYF,TGTGCCAGCAGCCTCCTTAGCGGGAGGAAGGAGACCCAGTACTTC
TRBD2,TRBV5-1,many,TRBJ2-5,CASSLRVSAGVGETQYF,TGCGCCAGCAGCTTGCGGGTGTCAGCGGGAGTAGGAGAGACCCAGTACTTC
TRBD2,TRBV11-2,many,TRBJ2-7,CASSGGLAGGSGEQYF,TGTGCCAGCAGCGGGGGACTAGCGGGAGGATCGGGCGAGCAGTACTTC